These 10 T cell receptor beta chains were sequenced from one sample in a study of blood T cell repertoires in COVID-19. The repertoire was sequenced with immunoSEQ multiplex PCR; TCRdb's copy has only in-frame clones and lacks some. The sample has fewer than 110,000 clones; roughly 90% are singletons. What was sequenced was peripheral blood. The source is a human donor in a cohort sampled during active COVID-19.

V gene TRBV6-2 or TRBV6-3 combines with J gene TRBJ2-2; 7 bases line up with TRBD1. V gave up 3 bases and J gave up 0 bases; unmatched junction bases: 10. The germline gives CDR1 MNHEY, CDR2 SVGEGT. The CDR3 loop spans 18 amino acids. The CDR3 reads CASSYSVGQWTNTGELFF. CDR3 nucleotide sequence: TGTGCCAGCAGTTATAGCGTGGGACAGTGGACGAACACCGGGGAGCTGTTTTTT.

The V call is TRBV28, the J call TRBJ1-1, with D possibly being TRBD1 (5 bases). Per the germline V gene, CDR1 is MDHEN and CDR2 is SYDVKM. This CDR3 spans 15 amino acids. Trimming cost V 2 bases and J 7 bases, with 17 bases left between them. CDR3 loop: CASSLAAGVMGEAFF. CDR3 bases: TGTGCCAGCAGTTTAGCGGCGGGGGTTATGGGTGAAGCTTTCTTT.

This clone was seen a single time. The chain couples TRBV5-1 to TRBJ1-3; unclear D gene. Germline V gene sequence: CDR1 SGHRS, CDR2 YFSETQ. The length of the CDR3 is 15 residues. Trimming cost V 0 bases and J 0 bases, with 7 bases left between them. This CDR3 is CASSLGGSSGNTIYF. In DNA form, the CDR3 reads TGCGCCAGCAGCTTGGGTGGGAGCTCTGGAAACACCATATATTTT.

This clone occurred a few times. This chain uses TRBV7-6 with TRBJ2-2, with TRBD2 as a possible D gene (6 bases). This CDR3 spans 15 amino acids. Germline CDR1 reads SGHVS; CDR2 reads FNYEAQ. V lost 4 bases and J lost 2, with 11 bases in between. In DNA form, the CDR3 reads TGTGCCAGCAGCTCTGGGGGGAGAAACACCGGGGAGCTGTTTTTT. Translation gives CASSSGGRNTGELFF.

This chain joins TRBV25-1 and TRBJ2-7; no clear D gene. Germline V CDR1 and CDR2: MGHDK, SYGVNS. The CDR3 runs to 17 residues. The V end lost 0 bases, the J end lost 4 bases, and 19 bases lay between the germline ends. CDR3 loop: CASSEYEMGQIFYEQYF. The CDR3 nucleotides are TGTGCCAGCAGTGAATACGAGATGGGCCAGATATTTTACGAGCAGTACTTC.

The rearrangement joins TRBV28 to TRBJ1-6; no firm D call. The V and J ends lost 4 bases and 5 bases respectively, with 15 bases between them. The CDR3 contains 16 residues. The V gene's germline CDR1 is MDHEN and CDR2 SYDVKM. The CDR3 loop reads CASSSPSSRDNSPLHF. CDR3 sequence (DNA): TGTGCCAGCAGTTCCCCCTCCTCACGGGATAATTCACCCCTCCACTTT.

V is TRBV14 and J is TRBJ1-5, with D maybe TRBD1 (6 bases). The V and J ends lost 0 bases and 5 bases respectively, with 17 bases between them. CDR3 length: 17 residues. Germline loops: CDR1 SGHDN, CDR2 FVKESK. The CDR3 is CASSQDPWTAFYQPQHF. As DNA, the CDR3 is TGTGCCAGCAGCCAAGATCCGTGGACAGCATTTTATCAGCCCCAGCATTTT.

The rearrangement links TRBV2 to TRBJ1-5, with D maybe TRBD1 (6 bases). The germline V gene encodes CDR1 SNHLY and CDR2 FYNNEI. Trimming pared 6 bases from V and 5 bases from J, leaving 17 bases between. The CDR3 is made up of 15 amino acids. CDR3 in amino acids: CASRGRTATDQPQHF. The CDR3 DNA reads TGTGCCAGCAGGGGTCGGACAGCCACGGATCAGCCCCAGCATTTT.

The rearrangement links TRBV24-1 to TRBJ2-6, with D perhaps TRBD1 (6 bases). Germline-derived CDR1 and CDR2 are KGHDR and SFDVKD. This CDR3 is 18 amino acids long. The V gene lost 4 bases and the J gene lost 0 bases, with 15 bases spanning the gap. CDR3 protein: CATSESGDRSSGANVLTF. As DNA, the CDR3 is TGTGCCACCAGTGAATCAGGGGATCGCTCCTCTGGGGCCAACGTCCTGACTTTC.

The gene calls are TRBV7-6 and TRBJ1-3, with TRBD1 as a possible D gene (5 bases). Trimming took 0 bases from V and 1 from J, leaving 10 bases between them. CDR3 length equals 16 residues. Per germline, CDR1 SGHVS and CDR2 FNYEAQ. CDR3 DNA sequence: TGTGCCAGCAGCTTAGCGCTCAGGGCTTCTGGAAACACCATATATTTT. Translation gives CASSLALRASGNTIYF.